This T cell receptor beta chain was obtained from a study of blood T cell repertoires in COVID-19. The CDR3 consists of 15 residues. J gave up 8 bases and V 6 bases, and 12 bases lay outside the gene matches. The germline V gene encodes CDR1 LNHDA and CDR2 SQIVND (reference sequence). Authors' methods: It was from reference gene primer amplification that nucleated cell counts were estimated. Sequencing was performed with immunoSEQ multiplex PCR; in TCRdb, only in-frame clones are kept and a portion is missing. V and J calls plus clone size are reproduced from that table; the DNA served to infer D and trimming. This table holds under 90,000 clones, 70% to 75% found once.

V and J are TRBV19 and TRBJ1-2; the match to TRBD1 covers 10 bases. Sequenced material: peripheral blood. The receptor comes from a man between 50 and 59 years old with active or convalescent COVID-19. CDR3 bases: TGTGCCAGTAGCCTGCCCGGGACAGGGGAGAGCGGCTACACCTTC. Translation gives CASSLPGTGESGYTF.